This T cell receptor (beta chain) is drawn from a study of cytomegalovirus exposure and HLA in healthy donors. In the case of this clone: What it binds is not known.

Study-wide results and limits: For cytomegalovirus status, the classifier reportedly gave diagnoses with high specificity and sensitivity. HLA alleles showed associations with around 15,000 TCR beta sequences in a later analysis, at a 0.05 false discovery rate.

The PCR employed 60 Vbeta primers together with 13 Jbeta primers. Sequencing used immunoSEQ multiplex PCR; TCRdb keeps in-frame clones, though not all of them. The sample has about 200,000 clones, 75% to 90% seen once. Germline V gives CDR1 GTSNPN, CDR2 SVGIG (reference sequence). The CDR3 runs to 16 residues. J lost 5 bases, V lost 1 base, and 10 bases had no gene match. The receptor was derived from a boy aged 2 to 10 in good health and CMV-seronegative. The chain recombines TRBV30 with TRBJ2-5, with 10 bases lining up with TRBD2. Sequenced: PBMCs. The CDR3 region has the DNA TGTGCCTGGAGTGCCACCCTAGCGGGGGTCAGGGAGACCCAGTACTTC. Its protein is CAWSATLAGVRETQYF.